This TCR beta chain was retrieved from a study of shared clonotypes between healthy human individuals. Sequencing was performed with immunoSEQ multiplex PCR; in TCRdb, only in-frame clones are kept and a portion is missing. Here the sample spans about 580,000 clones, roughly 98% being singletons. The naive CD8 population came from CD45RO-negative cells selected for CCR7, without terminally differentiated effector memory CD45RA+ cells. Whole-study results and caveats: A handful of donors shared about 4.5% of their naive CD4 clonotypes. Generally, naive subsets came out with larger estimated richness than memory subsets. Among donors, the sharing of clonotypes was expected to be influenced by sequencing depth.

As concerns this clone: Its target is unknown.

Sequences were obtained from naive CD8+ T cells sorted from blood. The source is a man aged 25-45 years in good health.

CDR3 bases: TGCGCCAGCAGCCATGGTACGGTAGGCTACGAGCAGTACTTC. The encoded protein is CASSHGTVGYEQYF. V usage is TRBV4-3 and J usage is TRBJ2-7, with D unclear. Germline loops: CDR1 LGHNA, CDR2 YSLEER. The CDR3 consists of 14 residues. V was clipped by 3 bases and J by 3 bases, with 12 bases between them.